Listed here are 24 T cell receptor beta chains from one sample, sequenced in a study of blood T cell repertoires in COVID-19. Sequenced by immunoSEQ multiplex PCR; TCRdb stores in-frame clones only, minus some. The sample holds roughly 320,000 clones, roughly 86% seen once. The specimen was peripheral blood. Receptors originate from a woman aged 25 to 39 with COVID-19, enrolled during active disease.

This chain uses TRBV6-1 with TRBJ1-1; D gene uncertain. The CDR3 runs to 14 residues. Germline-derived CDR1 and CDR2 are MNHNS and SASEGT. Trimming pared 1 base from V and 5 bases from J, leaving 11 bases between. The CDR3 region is CASSEGSGGTEAFF. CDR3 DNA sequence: TGTGCCAGCAGTGAAGGGTCGGGAGGAACTGAAGCTTTCTTT.

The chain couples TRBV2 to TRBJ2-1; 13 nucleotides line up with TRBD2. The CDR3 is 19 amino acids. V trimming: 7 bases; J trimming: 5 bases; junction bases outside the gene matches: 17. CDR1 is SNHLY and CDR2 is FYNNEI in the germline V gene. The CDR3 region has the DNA TGTGCCAGCATCGGACTAGCGGGGGCAACGCGCCCCATCAACAATGAGCAGTTCTTC. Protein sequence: CASIGLAGATRPINNEQFF.

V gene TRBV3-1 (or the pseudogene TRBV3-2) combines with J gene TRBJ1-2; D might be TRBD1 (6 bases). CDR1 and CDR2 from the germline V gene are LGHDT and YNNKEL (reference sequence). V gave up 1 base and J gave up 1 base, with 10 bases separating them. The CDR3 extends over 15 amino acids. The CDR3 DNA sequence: TGTGCCAGCAGCCAAGGGGGGGGCATTAACTATGGCTACACCTTC. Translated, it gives CASSQGGGINYGYTF.

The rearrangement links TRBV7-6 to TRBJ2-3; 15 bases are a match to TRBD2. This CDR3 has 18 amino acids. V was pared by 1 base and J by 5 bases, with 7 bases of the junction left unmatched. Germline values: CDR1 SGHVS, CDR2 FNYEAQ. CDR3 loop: CASSLVGLAGGLEDTQYF. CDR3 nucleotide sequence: TGTGCCAGCAGCTTAGTTGGACTAGCGGGGGGGCTAGAAGATACGCAGTATTTT.

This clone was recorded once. The CDR3 DNA reads TGTGCCAGCAGCCAGACAGGGGGCGGTGAAAAACTGTTTTTT. This encodes CASSQTGGGEKLFF. The chain combines TRBV6-5 with TRBJ1-4; 10 bases match TRBD1. CDR3 length: 14 residues. Per the germline V gene, CDR1 is MNHEY and CDR2 is SVGAGI. The J segment lost 7 bases and the V segment lost 6 bases, leaving 5 bases of the junction unmatched.

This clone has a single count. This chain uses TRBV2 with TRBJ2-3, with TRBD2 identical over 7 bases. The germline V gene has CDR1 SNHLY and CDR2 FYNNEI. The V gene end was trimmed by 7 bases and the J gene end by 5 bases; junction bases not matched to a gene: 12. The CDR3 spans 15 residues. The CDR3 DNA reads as TGTGCCAGCATGGCCCCTAGCGGCGGTGGAGATACGCAGTATTTT. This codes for CASMAPSGGGDTQYF.

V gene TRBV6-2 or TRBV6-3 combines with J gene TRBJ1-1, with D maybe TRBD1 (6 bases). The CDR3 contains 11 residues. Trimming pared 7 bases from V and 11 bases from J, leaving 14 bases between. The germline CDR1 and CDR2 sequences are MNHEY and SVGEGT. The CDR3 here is CASTPGGRAFF. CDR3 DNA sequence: TGTGCCAGCACCCCCGGGGGGCGGGCTTTCTTT.

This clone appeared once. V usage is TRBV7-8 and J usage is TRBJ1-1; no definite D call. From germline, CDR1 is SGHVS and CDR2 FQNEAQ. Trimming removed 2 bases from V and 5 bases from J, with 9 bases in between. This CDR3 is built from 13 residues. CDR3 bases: TGTGCCAGCAGCTTATGGGGAGAGACTGAAGCTTTCTTT. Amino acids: CASSLWGETEAFF.

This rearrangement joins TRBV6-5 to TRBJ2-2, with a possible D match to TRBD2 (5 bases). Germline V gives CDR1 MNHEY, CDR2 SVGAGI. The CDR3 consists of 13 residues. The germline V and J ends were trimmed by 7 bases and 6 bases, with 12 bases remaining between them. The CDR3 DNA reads TGTGCCAGCACGGCCGGGGATGCCGGGGAGCTGTTTTTT. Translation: CASTAGDAGELFF.

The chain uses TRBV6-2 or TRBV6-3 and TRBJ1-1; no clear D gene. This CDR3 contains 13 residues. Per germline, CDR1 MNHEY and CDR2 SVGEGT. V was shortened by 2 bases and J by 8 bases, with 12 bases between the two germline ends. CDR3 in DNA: TGTGCCAGCAGTTACCCGCCGGGTCCGGAAGCTTTCTTT. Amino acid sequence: CASSYPPGPEAFF.

CDR3 DNA sequence: TGCGCCAGCAGCTGGGAGACAGGGGCGAGGACAGATACGCAGTATTTT. This sequence encodes CASSWETGARTDTQYF. The chain combines TRBV5-1 with TRBJ2-3; 8 nucleotides align to TRBD1. The CDR3 extends over 16 amino acids. After removal of 3 bases from V and 3 bases from J, the junction contained 9 bases not matched to a gene. Germline CDR1 is SGHRS and CDR2 is YFSETQ.

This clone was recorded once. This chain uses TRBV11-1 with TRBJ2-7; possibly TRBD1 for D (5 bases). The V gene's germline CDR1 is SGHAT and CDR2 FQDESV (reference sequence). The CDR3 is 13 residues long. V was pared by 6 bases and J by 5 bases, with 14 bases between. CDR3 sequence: CASSYTPGNEQYF. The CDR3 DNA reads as TGTGCCAGCAGTTACACTCCAGGGAACGAGCAGTACTTC.

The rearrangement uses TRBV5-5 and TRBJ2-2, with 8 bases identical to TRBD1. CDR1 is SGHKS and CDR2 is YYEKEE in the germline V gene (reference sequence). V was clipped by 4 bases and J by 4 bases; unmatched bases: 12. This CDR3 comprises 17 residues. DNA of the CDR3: TGTGCCAGCAGCCCCCAAGGACAGGGCGTTGGCACCGGGGAGCTGTTTTTT. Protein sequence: CASSPQGQGVGTGELFF.

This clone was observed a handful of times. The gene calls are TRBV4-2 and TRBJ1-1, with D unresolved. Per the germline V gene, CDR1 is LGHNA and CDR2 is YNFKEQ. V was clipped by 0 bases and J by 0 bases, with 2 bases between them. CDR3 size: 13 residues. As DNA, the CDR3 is TGTGCCAGCAGCCAAGACATGAACACTGAAGCTTTCTTT. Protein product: CASSQDMNTEAFF.

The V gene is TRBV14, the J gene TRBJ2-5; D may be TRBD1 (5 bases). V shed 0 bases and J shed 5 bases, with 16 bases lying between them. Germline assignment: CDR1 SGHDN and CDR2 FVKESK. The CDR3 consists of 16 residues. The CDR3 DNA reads TGTGCCAGCAGCCAAGATCAGTCGACAGTGCGGGAGACCCAGTACTTC. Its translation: CASSQDQSTVRETQYF.

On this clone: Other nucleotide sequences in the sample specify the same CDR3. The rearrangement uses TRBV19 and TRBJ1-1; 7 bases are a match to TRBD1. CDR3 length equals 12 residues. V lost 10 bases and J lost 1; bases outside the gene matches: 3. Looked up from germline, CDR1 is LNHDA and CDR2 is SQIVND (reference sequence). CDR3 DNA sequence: TGTGCCACCCGACAGGGGAACACTGAAGCTTTCTTT. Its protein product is CATRQGNTEAFF.

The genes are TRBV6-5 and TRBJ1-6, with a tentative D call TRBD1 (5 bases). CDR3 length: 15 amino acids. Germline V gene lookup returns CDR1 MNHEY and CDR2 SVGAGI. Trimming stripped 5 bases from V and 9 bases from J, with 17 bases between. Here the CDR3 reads CASSTPPGGASPLHF. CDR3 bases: TGTGCCAGCAGTACTCCCCCCGGGGGTGCTTCACCCCTCCACTTT.

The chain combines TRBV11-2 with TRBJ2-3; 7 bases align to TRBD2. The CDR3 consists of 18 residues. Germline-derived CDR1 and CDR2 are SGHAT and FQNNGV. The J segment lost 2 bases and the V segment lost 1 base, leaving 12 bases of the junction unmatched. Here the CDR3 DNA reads TGTGCCAGCAGCTTAGTTGGGAGGGCTAGCCCCTACACAGATACGCAGTATTTT. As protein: CASSLVGRASPYTDTQYF.

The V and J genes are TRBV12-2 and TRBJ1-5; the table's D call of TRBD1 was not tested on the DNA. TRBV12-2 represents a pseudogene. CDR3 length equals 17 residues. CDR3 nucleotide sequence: TGTGCAAGTCGCTTCCACAGGGACCAATCGAACTGGCAGCCCCAGCATTTT. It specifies CASRFHRDQSNWQPQHF.

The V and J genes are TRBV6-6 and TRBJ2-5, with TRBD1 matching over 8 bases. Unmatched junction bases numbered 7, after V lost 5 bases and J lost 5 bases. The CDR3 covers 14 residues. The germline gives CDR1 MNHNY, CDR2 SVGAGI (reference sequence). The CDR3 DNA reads TGTGCCAGCAGTCAAGACAGGGGATATGAGACCCAGTACTTC. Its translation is CASSQDRGYETQYF.

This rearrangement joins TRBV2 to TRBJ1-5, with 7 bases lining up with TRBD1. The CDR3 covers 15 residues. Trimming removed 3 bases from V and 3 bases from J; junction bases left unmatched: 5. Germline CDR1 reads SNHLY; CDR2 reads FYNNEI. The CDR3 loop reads CASSEQTGHNQPQHF. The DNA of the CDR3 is TGTGCCAGCAGTGAGCAGACAGGGCACAATCAGCCCCAGCATTTT.

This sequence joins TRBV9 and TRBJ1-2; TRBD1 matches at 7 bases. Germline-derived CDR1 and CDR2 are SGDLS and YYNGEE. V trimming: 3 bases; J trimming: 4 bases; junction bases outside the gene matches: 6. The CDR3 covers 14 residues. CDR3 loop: CASSAGGDPYGYTF. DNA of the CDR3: TGTGCCAGCAGCGCAGGGGGAGACCCCTATGGCTACACCTTC.

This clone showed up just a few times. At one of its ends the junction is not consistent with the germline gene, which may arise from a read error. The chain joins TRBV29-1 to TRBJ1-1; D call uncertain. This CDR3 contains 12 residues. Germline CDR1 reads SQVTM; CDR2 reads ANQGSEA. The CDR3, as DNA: TGCAGCGCCGGGGTTTACCTCAATTTTGTGATCTTT. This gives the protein CSAGVYLNFVIF.

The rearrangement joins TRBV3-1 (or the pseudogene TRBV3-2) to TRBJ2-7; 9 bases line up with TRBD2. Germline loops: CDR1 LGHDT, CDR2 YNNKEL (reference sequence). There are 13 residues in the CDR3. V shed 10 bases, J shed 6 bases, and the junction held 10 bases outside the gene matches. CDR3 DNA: TGTGCCACCGCGGCGGGGGGGCCGTTCGAGCAGTACTTC. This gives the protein CATAAGGPFEQYF.